One and the same sample provided the 10 T cell receptor beta chains below, sequenced in a study of brain T cells in children with intractable seizures. Assay used: immunoSEQ multiplex PCR; TCRdb lists only in-frame clones, some missing. Of under 150,000 clones listed, 90% to 95% are singletons. Source: peripheral blood, taken at surgery. The receptors were sampled from a boy under two years old with hemimegalencephaly and intractable seizures.

This chain joins TRBV6-1 and TRBJ1-6, with D unresolved. V was pared by 1 base and J by 6 bases, with 10 bases between. The CDR3 runs to 15 residues. Germline V gene sequence: CDR1 MNHNS, CDR2 SASEGT. This CDR3 reads CASSEGSAANSPLHF. The DNA of the CDR3 is TGTGCCAGCAGTGAAGGGTCGGCAGCTAATTCACCCCTCCACTTT.

This chain links TRBV29-1 with TRBJ2-1; 11 bases are shared with TRBD2. Germline assignment: CDR1 SQVTM and CDR2 ANQGSEA. The CDR3 extends over 14 amino acids. Trimming removed 7 bases from V and 4 bases from J; junction bases left unmatched: 6. The CDR3 reads CSARGTSGYNEQFF. For the CDR3, the DNA is TGCAGCGCCCGCGGGACTAGCGGTTACAATGAGCAGTTCTTC.

The chain employs TRBV27 and TRBJ1-1; 10 nucleotides line up with TRBD1. The CDR3 runs to 18 residues. The ends lost 4 bases at V and 5 bases at J; junction bases unmatched: 16. The V gene's germline CDR1 is MNHEY and CDR2 SMNVEV (reference sequence). CDR3 DNA: TGTGCCAGCAGTTCCCCAACCCACGGGACAGGGGAAGCAACTGAAGCTTTCTTT. Translated: CASSSPTHGTGEATEAFF.

The V and J genes are TRBV7-2 and TRBJ1-1; TRBD1 matches at 7 bases. The CDR3 consists of 14 residues. The germline gives CDR1 SGHTA, CDR2 FQGNSA. Trimming at V came to 1 base and at J to 11 bases, leaving 10 bases not matched to a gene. The CDR3 is CASSLVRTGGRAFF. CDR3 sequence (DNA): TGTGCCAGCAGCTTAGTCCGGACAGGAGGAAGGGCTTTCTTT. The complete variable domain, with remaining parts taken from reference TRBV7-2 and TRBJ1-1, reads GAGVSQSPSNKVTEKGKDVELRCDPISGHTALYWYRQSLGQGLEFLIYFQGNSAPDKSGLPSDRFSAERTGGSVSTLTIQRTQQEDSAVYLCASSLVRTGGRAFFGQGTRLTVV.

This clone appeared once. The chain recombines TRBV6-1 with TRBJ2-7, with 11 bases identical to TRBD2. Germline CDR1 and CDR2: MNHNS and SASEGT. The V gene end was trimmed by 1 base and the J gene end by 2 bases; junction bases not matched to a gene: 1. The CDR3 is made up of 15 amino acids. Written as DNA, the CDR3 is TGTGCCAGCAGTGAAGGACTAGCGGGACCCTACGAGCAGTACTTC. It is translated as CASSEGLAGPYEQYF.

The rearrangement links TRBV5-1 to TRBJ2-3; perhaps TRBD2 as D (7 bases). Germline V gives CDR1 SGHRS, CDR2 YFSETQ. Trimming shortened V by 3 bases and J by 6 bases, and 17 bases separated the two germline ends. CDR3 length: 15 residues. The CDR3 nucleotides are TGCGCCAGCAGCTCAGGACAGATTAGCGGGGATACGCAGTATTTT. It encodes CASSSGQISGDTQYF.

This clone was observed a single time. The chain recombines TRBV2 with TRBJ2-7, with 10 positions matching TRBD1. The length of the CDR3 is 13 residues. Trimming removed 4 bases from V and 7 bases from J; junction bases left unmatched: 4. Germline loops: CDR1 SNHLY, CDR2 FYNNEI. CDR3 nucleotides: TGTGCCAGCAGTGGACAGGGGGCAGGGGAGCAGTACTTC. Its protein is CASSGQGAGEQYF.

This chain connects TRBV6-4 to TRBJ1-6; TRBD1 aligns across 10 bases. Germline-derived CDR1 and CDR2 are MRHNA and SNTAGT. Trimming at V came to 0 bases and at J to 0 bases, leaving 2 bases not matched to a gene. The CDR3 is 18 residues long. CDR3 protein: CASSDSRTGGSYNSPLHF. The CDR3 bases are TGTGCCAGCAGTGACTCGAGGACAGGGGGCTCCTATAATTCACCCCTCCACTTT.

This chain connects TRBV18 to TRBJ1-4, with D maybe TRBD1 (6 bases). Trimming left V 2 bases short and J 5 bases short, with 9 bases between. This CDR3 spans 14 amino acids. Germline V gene sequence: CDR1 KGHSH, CDR2 LQKENI. CDR3 sequence: CASSPRGGNEKLFF. The CDR3 DNA reads TGTGCCAGCTCACCAAGAGGGGGGAATGAAAAACTGTTTTTT.

The rearrangement uses TRBV11-1 and TRBJ2-1; D possibly corresponds to TRBD2 (5 bases). This CDR3 is 15 amino acids long. CDR1 and CDR2 from the germline V gene are SGHAT and FQDESV (reference sequence). Trimming pared 2 bases from V and 7 bases from J, leaving 15 bases between. The CDR3, as DNA: TGTGCCAGCAGCTTACGAGGGATTGGATGGAATGAGCAGTTCTTC. Residues: CASSLRGIGWNEQFF.